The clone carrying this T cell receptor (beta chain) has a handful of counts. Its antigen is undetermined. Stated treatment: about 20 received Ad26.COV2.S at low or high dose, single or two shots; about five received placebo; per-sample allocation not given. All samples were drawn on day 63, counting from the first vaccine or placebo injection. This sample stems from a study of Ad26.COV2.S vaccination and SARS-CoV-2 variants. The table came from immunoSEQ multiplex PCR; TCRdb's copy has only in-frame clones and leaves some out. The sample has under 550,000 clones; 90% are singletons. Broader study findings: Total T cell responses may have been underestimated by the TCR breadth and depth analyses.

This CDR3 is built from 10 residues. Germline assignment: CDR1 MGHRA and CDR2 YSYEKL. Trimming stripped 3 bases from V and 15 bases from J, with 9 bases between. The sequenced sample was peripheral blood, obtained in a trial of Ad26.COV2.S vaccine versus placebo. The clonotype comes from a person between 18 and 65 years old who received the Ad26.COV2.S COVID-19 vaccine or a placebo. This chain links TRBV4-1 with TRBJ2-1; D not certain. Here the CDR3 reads CASSQDKVFF. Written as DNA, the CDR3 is TGCGCCAGCAGCCAGGATAAAGTGTTCTTC.